This paragraph reports one T cell receptor (beta chain). This clonotype was found a few times. Its antigen is currently not known. No base quality values were provided; no much bigger clone lies one nucleotide off. Receptor libraries were prepared by 5' RACE. Sequencing took place on an Illumina HiSeq 2500. A second PCR of roughly 7 to 12 cycles was run with a J-beta primer mix and a sample-barcoded 5' primer. A template-switch 5' adaptor carrying 12 random nucleotides introduced a unique molecular identifier onto each TCR beta cDNA molecule. At least 2.5 million CDR3-containing paired-end reads were obtained from each sample. The Mint cDNA synthesis kit, primed by a TRBC-specific oligonucleotide, was used to synthesize first-strand cDNA from all RNA. After uracil-DNA glycosylase treatment, a first 18-cycle PCR used universal primers M1SS and BC2_uni_R on all cDNA. Turning to the authors' computational methods: For normalization, 1 million high-quality reads, each with a distinct molecular identifier, were randomly selected from each sample. Reads with shared molecular identifiers were discarded instead of being binned into consensus sequences. MiTCR, run with a Q25 quality threshold and the strictest error-elimination algorithm, handled CDR3 identification, clonotype clustering and error correction. A nonparametric unseen species model with Euler transformation was used to estimate lower-bound total TCR beta diversity. In-frame beta chains were kept once TCRdb had trimmed the public reads at Q25 with fastp and called clones with MiXCR. Each CDR3 protein appears once, grouped with its most common genes and DNA. Clone size and V and J calls follow TCRdb, not the original study. Present in this sample are hundreds of thousands of distinct CDR3 sequences, roughly 43% of which were seen just once. The top ten clonotypes cover around 20% of the sample.

Trimming removed 8 bases from V and 8 bases from J; the gene matches leave 7 bases unexplained. CDR1 and CDR2 (LGHNA, YSLEER) derive from the germline V gene. The CDR3 measures 13 amino acids from cysteine to phenylalanine. This entry keeps only the CDR3 DNA: 39 bases, framed from base 1. The sample is drawn from a study of blood T cells in healthy people across ages (dated by TCRdb to about 2015). Study-level background: In model experiments, template switching captured roughly one uniquely barcoded TCR beta cDNA molecule for every two T cells. Donors of different ages were randomly distributed across sequencing lanes to avoid experimental bias. Donors were grouped into four age groups: young (average approximately 15 years), middle-aged (about 38), aged (around 66) and long-lived (just over 80). Two additional independent replicas of 1 million unique cDNA reads from the same blood draw were analyzed for two donors (one aged 18 to 29 and one aged 80 or older). Age-related changes in TCR beta repertoire diversity were measured in the study by deep sequencing normalized with unique cDNA molecular identifiers.

The roughly 39 donors, aged about 6 to 100 years, were systemically healthy Caucasian individuals from Russia. Each donor gave around 9.9 milliliters of peripheral blood, collected into EDTA-treated Vacutainer tubes. Ficoll-Paque density-gradient centrifugation was used to isolate PBMCs, with at least 6.5 million per sample. Trizol reagent was used to extract total RNA from PBMCs, with at least 5 micrograms per sample. For every donor, flow cytometry on a PBMC aliquot measured the percentage of naive CD45RAhigh/CD27high T cells. Broad study findings and their caveats: Donor CMV infection status was unknown, potentially confounding age-related changes in expanded clonotypes. Estimates of total diversity from one million sequenced T cells were regarded as lower bounds and underestimates. Observed TCR beta diversity per million T cells fell roughly linearly with age, and a significant reduction was already apparent by age about 36. Compared with the aged group, the long-lived group had more naive CD4+ T cells, fewer expanded clones and increased TCR diversity, suggesting age selection. The percentage of naive T cells measured by flow cytometry correlated strongly with observed TCR beta diversity. Since profiling was done on bulk unsorted PBMCs, naive and antigen-experienced compartments could not be conclusively compared.

The receptor chain draws on TRBV4-3 and TRBJ2-1; 9 nucleotides in the junction match TRBD2. The material sequenced was blood. This TCR was sampled from a woman aged 55 to 70 in good health. The CDR3 sequence is CASRLAGLDEQFF. The nucleotides are TGCGCCAGCCGGCTAGCGGGACTAGATGAGCAGTTCTTC.